The 4 T cell receptor beta chains in this list originate from one sample, sequenced in a study of blood T cell repertoires in COVID-19. Data came from immunoSEQ multiplex PCR; TCRdb stores just in-frame clones and leaves some out. The sample has about 90,000 clones, approximately 77% seen once. Sequencing input: peripheral blood. The receptor set was obtained from a woman at least 80 years old with acute or convalescent COVID-19.

This chain links TRBV6-5 with TRBJ1-1; no definite D call. The V end lost 8 bases, the J end lost 6 bases, and 7 bases lay between the germline ends. The germline V gene encodes CDR1 MNHEY and CDR2 SVGAGI. The CDR3 sequence is 10 residues long. The CDR3 coding sequence is TGTGCCAGCGGGCGATCTGAAGCTTTCTTT. Translating gives CASGRSEAFF.

With regard to this clone: The junction departs from the called germline gene at one end, perhaps through a read error. The chain employs TRBV7-8 and TRBJ1-1, with D maybe TRBD1 (5 bases). The CDR3 length is 12 residues. The germline CDR1 and CDR2 sequences are SGHVS and FQNEAQ. The CDR3 here is CASSTRFGRGLF. CDR3 nucleotides: TGTGCCAGCAGCACGAGATTTGGGCGGGGCCTCTTT.

The chain links TRBV5-1 to TRBJ1-1; D might be TRBD1 (6 bases). CDR3 length: 13 amino acids. Trimming took 0 bases from V and 4 from J, leaving 7 bases between them. Germline CDR1 reads SGHRS; CDR2 reads YFSETQ. The chain's CDR3 is CASSLEGVTEAFF. For the CDR3, the DNA is TGCGCCAGCAGCTTGGAGGGGGTCACTGAAGCTTTCTTT.

This chain connects TRBV7-8 to TRBJ2-7; tentatively, D is TRBD2 (5 bases). The V end lost 5 bases, the J end lost 2 bases, and 10 bases lay between the germline ends. There are 13 residues in the CDR3. From germline, CDR1 is SGHVS and CDR2 FQNEAQ. DNA for the CDR3: TGTGCCAGCAGCCCCCCGGGGACCTACGAGCAGTACTTC. Encoded protein: CASSPPGTYEQYF.